The source of this T cell receptor beta chain is a study of T cells after posttransplantation cyclophosphamide. Cells defined as naive were viable CD3+CD4+ or CD3+CD8+ and CCR7+CD45RA+CD45RO-CD95-CD27+CD28+. Note on this clone: What it recognizes is unknown.

Only in-frame clones appear in the TCRdb table, and some are missing; sequencing was by immunoSEQ multiplex PCR. The data show 21,000 or so clones, with roughly 98% seen just once and 0.1% to 0.15% held by the top ten. Study-wide results and limits: Skin or GI-infiltrating T cells shared few TRB sequences with blood.

The CDR3 length is 15 residues. With 3 bases clipped from V and 8 bases from J, the junction kept 9 bases outside the gene matches. Germline CDR1 KGHSH, CDR2 LQKENI. The chain employs TRBV18 and TRBJ2-1; TRBD2 matches at 8 bases. The sequencing sample was made of naive CD8+ T cells sorted from PBMCs. The receptor's source is a man aged 35 to 55 in good health, CMV-negative, and a related stem cell transplant donor. CDR3 protein: CASSPLTGGRDEQFF. In DNA, the CDR3 is TGTGCCAGCTCACCCCTGACGGGAGGGAGGGATGAGCAGTTCTTC.